This T cell receptor beta chain emerged from a study of OX40 agonist ivuxolimab in advanced cancers. The overall study: Head and neck, renal cell, melanoma or hepatocellular carcinoma were the cancers that dose-escalation patients had.

The protocol was immunoSEQ multiplex PCR, while the TCRdb copy is restricted to in-frame clones and leaves out a portion. The data hold more than 65,000 clones, with about 88% observed a single time. Exclusion of a patient followed from autoimmune disease history or systemic immunosuppression. V lost 4 bases and J 5 bases, leaving 11 bases between the germline ends. The CDR3 is made up of 14 amino acids. The material was CD4+ or CD8+ T cells sorted from blood, obtained in a trial of the OX40 agonist ivuxolimab. V is TRBV23-1 and J is TRBJ2-2, with unresolved D. TRBV23-1 is treated as an ORF (open reading frame) with a function not yet certain. The sequence derives from an adult with an advanced solid tumor such as melanoma, head and neck, liver or kidney cancer. The CDR3 coding sequence is TGCGCCAGCAGTCGGGCAGATGTTACCGGGGAGCTGTTTTTT. Protein: CASSRADVTGELFF.